This TCR beta chain was recorded in a study of blood T cell repertoires in COVID-19. Across the study: Sites in the United States, Italy and Spain provided acute and convalescent COVID-19 samples. Sources were T cells, B-cell-depleted T cells, or PBMCs; the material itself was cDNA or gDNA.

Trimming removed 7 bases at V and 0 bases at J, with 10 bases between. Germline lookup yields CDR1 WSHSY and CDR2 SAAADI. This CDR3 is built from 14 residues. How the authors handled the data: Amplification of reference gene primers provided the estimated nucleated cell counts. Profiled with immunoSEQ multiplex PCR; TCRdb holds only in-frame clones, not every one. That table gives V, J and clone size, and the DNA gave D and trimming. The repertoire holds about 210,000 clones, roughly 84% seen once, with 4.5% to 5% in the top ten. V gene TRBV10-2 combines with J gene TRBJ1-5; D remains ambiguous. The material sequenced was peripheral blood. This TCR came from an elderly woman with acute or convalescent COVID-19. The CDR3 reads CASNPSYSNQPQHF. The CDR3 nucleotides read TGCGCCAGCAATCCGAGTTATAGCAATCAGCCCCAGCATTTT.